The clone carrying this T cell receptor (beta chain) was counted a few times. The antigen is unknown. The PCR was carried out with 60 Vbeta primers and 13 Jbeta primers. Profiled with immunoSEQ multiplex PCR; TCRdb holds only in-frame clones, not every one. The sample lists 140,000 or so clones; around two thirds were seen once. The data were obtained in a study of cytomegalovirus exposure and HLA in healthy donors. The CDR3 runs 15 residues. The V and J ends lost 1 base and 1 base, in that order; junction bases with no gene match: 4. Germline lookup yields CDR1 MNHNY and CDR2 SVGAGI (reference sequence). Broader study findings: Listed as cytomegalovirus-associated were over 150 TCR beta chains. TCR beta V segments were, for the most part, productive about 87% or about 30% of the time in an earlier analysis.

The genes are TRBV6-6 and TRBJ2-7, with 7 bases aligning to TRBD1. Sequences were obtained from PBMCs. The source of this sequence is a man younger than 30 in good health and CMV-seropositive. The CDR3 sequence is CASSYLSGQSYEQYF. The CDR3 DNA sequence: TGTGCCAGCAGTTACTTGTCGGGACAGTCCTACGAGCAGTACTTC.